These 15 T cell receptor beta chains share one sample of origin, sequenced in a study of T cell clones after liver transplantation. Libraries were prepared by immunoSEQ multiplex PCR; TCRdb keeps only in-frame clonotypes and omits some of them. The sample yields under 90,000 clones, roughly 80% seen once. The material sequenced was CD4+ T cells from blood, taken before liver transplant. The receptors come from a human donor who received a liver transplant.

The CDR3 spells CASSAPSGRRSYEQYF. The CDR3 nucleotides read TGTGCCAGCTCCGCGCCTAGCGGGAGACGCTCCTACGAGCAGTACTTC. This chain joins TRBV11-2 and TRBJ2-7; TRBD2 aligns across 10 bases. With V trimmed by 8 bases and J by 0 bases, 10 bases remained unmatched. This CDR3 contains 16 residues. Germline assignment: CDR1 SGHAT and CDR2 FQNNGV.

The V call is TRBV9, the J call TRBJ2-3, with TRBD1 matching 8 bases. With V trimmed by 4 bases and J by 12 bases, 13 bases remained unmatched. The CDR3 totals 14 residues. CDR1 and CDR2 (germline): SGDLS, YYNGEE. The CDR3 protein is CASSYTTIGQGQYF. The CDR3 DNA sequence: TGTGCCAGCAGCTACACCACTATCGGACAGGGTCAGTATTTT. The full variable domain, with the rest looked up from reference TRBV9 and TRBJ2-3, is DSGVTQTPKHLITATGQRVTLRCSPRSGDLSVYWYQQSLDQGLQFLIQYYNGEERAKGNILERFSAQQFPDLHSELNLSSLELGDSALYFCASSYTTIGQGQYFGPGTRLTVL.

The V gene is TRBV18, the J gene TRBJ2-7, with D unclear. The CDR3 is 14 amino acids. Between the trimmed V and J ends, which lost 0 bases and 0 bases, there was a span of 6 bases. CDR1 is KGHSH and CDR2 is LQKENI in the germline V gene. DNA of the CDR3: TGTGCCAGCTCACCACCCACAGCCTCCTACGAGCAGTACTTC. It is translated as CASSPPTASYEQYF.

The J gene is TRBJ2-2, the V gene TRBV27, with 7 nucleotides matching TRBD2. The germline V gene has CDR1 MNHEY and CDR2 SMNVEV (reference sequence). CDR3 length equals 17 residues. V lost 3 bases and J lost 4; bases outside the gene matches: 11. The CDR3 spells CASSFWRAGEGTGELFF. The CDR3 DNA is TGTGCCAGCAGTTTCTGGCGGGCGGGAGAGGGCACCGGGGAGCTGTTTTTT.

The chain recombines TRBV27 with TRBJ2-3; possible D gene TRBD2, 6 bases. The CDR3 covers 17 residues. CDR1 and CDR2 (germline): MNHEY, SMNVEV (reference sequence). The V gene lost 0 bases and the J gene lost 4 bases, with 17 bases spanning the gap. For the CDR3, the DNA is TGTGCCAGCAGTTTATCTCCAGCTAGCGACAATCCAGATACGCAGTATTTT. This gives the protein CASSLSPASDNPDTQYF.

This clone appeared a few times. The chain links TRBV2 to TRBJ1-5, with TRBD1 matching over 8 bases. The CDR3 consists of 15 residues. CDR1 is SNHLY, CDR2 FYNNEI, per germline. J gave up 1 base and V 5 bases, and 4 bases lay outside the gene matches. CDR3 loop: CASSPQGGSNQPQHF. Written as DNA, the CDR3 is TGTGCCAGCAGTCCACAGGGGGGCAGCAATCAGCCCCAGCATTTT. The full variable domain, its missing parts supplied by reference TRBV2 and TRBJ1-5, is EPEVTQTPSHQVTQMGQEVILRCVPISNHLYFYWYRQILGQKVEFLVSFYNNEISEKSEIFDDQFSVERPDGSNFTLKIRSTKLEDSAMYFCASSPQGGSNQPQHFGDGTRLSIL.

The chain recombines TRBV10-3 with TRBJ2-3; 11 bases map to TRBD2. This CDR3 comprises 16 residues. The V and J ends lost 0 bases and 1 base, in that order; junction bases with no gene match: 0. Germline values: CDR1 ENHRY, CDR2 SYGVKD. CDR3 DNA: TGTGCCATCAGTGAGTCGACTAGCGGGGGCACAGATACGCAGTATTTT. Its protein product is CAISESTSGGTDTQYF.

The chain is built from TRBV28 and TRBJ2-7; TRBD1 matches at 7 bases. The CDR3 sequence is 17 residues long. V gave up 0 bases and J gave up 3 bases; unmatched junction bases: 11. Germline V CDR1 and CDR2: MDHEN, SYDVKM. The CDR3 sequence: CASSLWGIGSGGYEQYF. The CDR3 DNA sequence: TGTGCCAGCAGTTTATGGGGGATTGGATCAGGGGGCTACGAGCAGTACTTC.

The chain employs TRBV20-1 and TRBJ2-3; D not certain. With 5 bases removed from V and 4 bases from J, the gap between germline ends came to 7 bases. This CDR3 region has 11 residues. The germline CDR1 and CDR2 sequences are DFQATT and SNEGSKA (reference sequence). The CDR3 region has the DNA TGCAGTGCTGCTGGGGCAGATACGCAGTATTTT. Translated: CSAAGADTQYF.

The chain uses TRBV7-8 and TRBJ2-1, with 9 bases that match TRBD2. The CDR3 is 17 residues long. Per germline, CDR1 SGHVS and CDR2 FQNEAQ. V trimming: 1 base; J trimming: 7 bases; junction bases outside the gene matches: 11. In DNA form, the CDR3 reads TGTGCCAGCAGCTTAGGGGGGTTTAGCGGGAGTGGAAATGAGCAGTTCTTC. Translation: CASSLGGFSGSGNEQFF.

This clone was found a few times. The chain carries TRBV7-9 and TRBJ1-1; 8 bases are a match to TRBD1. V was clipped by 5 bases and J by 4 bases; unmatched bases: 6. This CDR3 region has 14 residues. The germline V gene has CDR1 SEHNR and CDR2 FQNEAQ (reference sequence). The CDR3 sequence is CASSPGQGVTEAFF. The DNA for the CDR3 is TGTGCCAGCAGCCCCGGACAGGGTGTCACTGAAGCTTTCTTT.

The chain employs TRBV28 and TRBJ2-1; 12 bases are shared with TRBD2. The CDR3 contains 16 residues. Unmatched junction bases numbered 6, after V lost 2 bases and J lost 7 bases. Per germline, CDR1 MDHEN and CDR2 SYDVKM. The CDR3 region has the DNA TGTGCCAGCAGTTTAGCCGGGACTAGCGGGTTGAATGAGCAGTTCTTC. It is translated as CASSLAGTSGLNEQFF.

A few counts support this clone. The chain joins TRBV5-1 to TRBJ1-1, with TRBD1 matching over 11 bases. The CDR3 length is 15 residues. The germline V gene encodes CDR1 SGHRS and CDR2 YFSETQ. Trimming removed 4 bases from V and 3 bases from J; junction bases left unmatched: 5. In nucleotides, the CDR3 is TGCGCCAGCAGCGACGGACAGGGGGCGGACACTGAAGCTTTCTTT. This gives the protein CASSDGQGADTEAFF.

This clone was detected once. The chain joins TRBV19 to TRBJ2-7; a possible D gene is TRBD2 (5 bases). The CDR3 covers 15 residues. V lost 4 bases, J lost 7 bases, and 20 bases lay in between. Per the germline V gene, CDR1 is LNHDA and CDR2 is SQIVND (reference sequence). CDR3 DNA sequence: TGTGCCAGTAGTAGAGTAATTCACCCCTCGGGGGAGCAGTACTTC. Protein sequence: CASSRVIHPSGEQYF.

This chain joins TRBV7-2 and TRBJ1-1, with D tentatively TRBD1 (6 bases). The CDR3 spans 14 residues. With 1 base removed from V and 8 bases from J, the gap between germline ends came to 14 bases. Germline V CDR1 and CDR2: SGHTA, FQGNSA. DNA for the CDR3: TGTGCCAGCAGCTTAGTAAGGGGGGGGCCCGAAGCTTTCTTT. Translation: CASSLVRGGPEAFF.